This TCR beta chain was recorded in a study of cytomegalovirus exposure and HLA in healthy donors. Study-wide background: Drawn from HLA-typed donors, approximately 85 million unique TCRs were held in an early data release.

Concerning this clone itself: Its antigen is not identified.

General observations from the study: Available immune exposure information was restricted to CMV serostatus only. There were a few CMV-associated chains whose specificity for CMV antigens was confirmed in vitro.

It was with 60 Vbeta and 13 Jbeta primers that the PCR ran. The method was immunoSEQ multiplex PCR; TCRdb's version includes in-frame clones alone and lacks a portion of them. Among 150,000 to 200,000 clones listed, 70% to 85% were seen once. This CDR3 has 14 residues. Trimming shortened V by 11 bases and J by 1 base, and 17 bases separated the two germline ends. Per the germline V gene, CDR1 is MDHEN and CDR2 is SYDVKM. The source material was PBMCs. This clonotype was sampled from a woman aged 30 to 39 in good health and CMV-seropositive. The rearrangement joins TRBV28 to TRBJ2-5; a weak D match, TRBD2 (7 bases). The DNA for the CDR3 is TGTGCCGTTCGGAGGGGGGGAATCCAAGAGACCCAGTACTTC. Encoded protein: CAVRRGGIQETQYF.